This record covers a single TCR beta chain. Antigen: not known. This entry belongs to a study of beta chain features in type 1 diabetes. Findings and caveats of the study: Patients with Type 1 diabetes showed moderately but significantly shorter TCRB CDR3s in all four CD4+ subsets.

Expressed TCRB transcripts were sequenced after all isolated RNA was converted to cDNA. Some clones are missing from TCRdb's copy, which holds only in-frame ones; the method was immunoSEQ multiplex PCR. The table has a few hundred thousand clones, approximately 28% seen once. The TCR originated in a man aged 18 to 35 in good health. Input material: naive CD4+ T cells from blood.

The CDR3 loop is CASSLGGSQNIQYF. DNA for the CDR3: TGTGCCAGCAGCTTAGGTGGCAGCCAAAACATTCAGTACTTC. The rearrangement links TRBV11-3 to TRBJ2-4; D uncertain. Germline assignment: CDR1 SGHNT and CDR2 YENEEA. This CDR3 has 14 amino acids. V lost 1 base to trimming and J lost 5 bases, with 9 bases between them.